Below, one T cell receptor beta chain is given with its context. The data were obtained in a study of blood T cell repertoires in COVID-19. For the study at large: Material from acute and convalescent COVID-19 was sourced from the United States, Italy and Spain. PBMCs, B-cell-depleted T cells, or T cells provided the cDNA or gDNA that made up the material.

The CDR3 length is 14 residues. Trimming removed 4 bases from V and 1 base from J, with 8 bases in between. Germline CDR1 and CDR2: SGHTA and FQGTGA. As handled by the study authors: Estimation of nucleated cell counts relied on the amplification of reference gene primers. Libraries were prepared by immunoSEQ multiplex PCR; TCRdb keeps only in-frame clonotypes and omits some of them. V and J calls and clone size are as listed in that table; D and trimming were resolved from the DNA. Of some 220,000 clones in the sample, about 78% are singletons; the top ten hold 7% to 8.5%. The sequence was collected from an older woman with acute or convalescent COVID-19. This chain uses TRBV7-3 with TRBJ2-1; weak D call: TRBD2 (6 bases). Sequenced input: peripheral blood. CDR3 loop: CASSSGGSYNEQFF. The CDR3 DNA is TGTGCCAGCAGCTCCGGGGGATCCTACAATGAGCAGTTCTTC.